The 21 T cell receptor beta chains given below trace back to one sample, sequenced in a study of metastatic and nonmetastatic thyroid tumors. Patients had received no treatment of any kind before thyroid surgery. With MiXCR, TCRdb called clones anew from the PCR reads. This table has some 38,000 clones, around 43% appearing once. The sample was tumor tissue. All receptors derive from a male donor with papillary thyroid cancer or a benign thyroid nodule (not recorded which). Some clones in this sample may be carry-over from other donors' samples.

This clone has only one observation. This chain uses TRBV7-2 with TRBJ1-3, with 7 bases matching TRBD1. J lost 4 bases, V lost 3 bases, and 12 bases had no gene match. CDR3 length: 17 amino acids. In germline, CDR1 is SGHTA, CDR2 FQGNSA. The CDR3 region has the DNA TGTGCCAGCAGCTTGGCGCCGCTGACAGGGCGCGGAAACACCATATATTTT. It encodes CASSLAPLTGRGNTIYF.

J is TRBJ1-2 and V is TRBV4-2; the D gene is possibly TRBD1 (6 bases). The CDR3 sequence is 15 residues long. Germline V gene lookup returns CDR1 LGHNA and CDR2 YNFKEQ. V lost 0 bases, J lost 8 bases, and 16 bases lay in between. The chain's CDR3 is CASSQEGARERGYTF. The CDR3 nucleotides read TGTGCCAGCAGCCAAGAGGGGGCCCGGGAGCGGGGCTACACCTTC.

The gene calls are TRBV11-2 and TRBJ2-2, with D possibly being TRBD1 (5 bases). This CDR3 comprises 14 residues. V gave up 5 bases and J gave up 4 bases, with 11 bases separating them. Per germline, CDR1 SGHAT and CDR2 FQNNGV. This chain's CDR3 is CASSVLRATGELFF. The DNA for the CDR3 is TGTGCCAGCAGCGTACTCAGGGCCACCGGGGAGCTGTTTTTT.

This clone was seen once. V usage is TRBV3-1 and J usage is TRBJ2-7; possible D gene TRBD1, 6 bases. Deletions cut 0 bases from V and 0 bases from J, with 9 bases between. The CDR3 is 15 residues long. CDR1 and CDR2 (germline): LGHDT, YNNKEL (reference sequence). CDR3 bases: TGTGCCAGCAGCCAAGACAGGGACACCTCCTACGAGCAGTACTTC. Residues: CASSQDRDTSYEQYF.

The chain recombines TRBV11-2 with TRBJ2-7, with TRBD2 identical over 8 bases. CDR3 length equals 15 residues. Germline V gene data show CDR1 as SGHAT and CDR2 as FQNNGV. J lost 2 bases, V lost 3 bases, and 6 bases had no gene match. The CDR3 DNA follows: TGTGCCAGCAGCTTTGAGCGGGAGAGGCCCTACGAGCAGTACTTC. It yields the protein CASSFERERPYEQYF. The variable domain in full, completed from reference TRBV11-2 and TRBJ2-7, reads EAGVAQSPRYKIIEKRQSVAFWCNPISGHATLYWYQQILGQGPKLLIQFQNNGVVDDSQLPKDRFSAERLKGVDSTLKIQPAKLEDSAVYLCASSFERERPYEQYFGPGTRLTVT.

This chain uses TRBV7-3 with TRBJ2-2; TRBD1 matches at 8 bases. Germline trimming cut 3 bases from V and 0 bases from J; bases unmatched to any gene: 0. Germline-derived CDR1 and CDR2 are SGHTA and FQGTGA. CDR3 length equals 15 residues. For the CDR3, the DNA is TGTGCCAGCAGCTTGACAGGGGCGAACACCGGGGAGCTGTTTTTT. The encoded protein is CASSLTGANTGELFF.

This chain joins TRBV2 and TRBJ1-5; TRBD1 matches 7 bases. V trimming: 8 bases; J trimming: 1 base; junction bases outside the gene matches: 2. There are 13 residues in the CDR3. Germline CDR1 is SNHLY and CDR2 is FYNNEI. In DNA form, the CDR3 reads TGTGCCAGCCAGGGGGGAAGCAATCAGCCCCAGCATTTT. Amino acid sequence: CASQGGSNQPQHF.

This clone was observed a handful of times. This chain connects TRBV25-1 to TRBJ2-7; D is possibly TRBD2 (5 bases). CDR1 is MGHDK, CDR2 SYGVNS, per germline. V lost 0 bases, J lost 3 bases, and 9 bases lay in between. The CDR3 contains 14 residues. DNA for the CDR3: TGTGCCAGCAGTGAATACGGGGATGGCTACGAGCAGTACTTC. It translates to CASSEYGDGYEQYF.

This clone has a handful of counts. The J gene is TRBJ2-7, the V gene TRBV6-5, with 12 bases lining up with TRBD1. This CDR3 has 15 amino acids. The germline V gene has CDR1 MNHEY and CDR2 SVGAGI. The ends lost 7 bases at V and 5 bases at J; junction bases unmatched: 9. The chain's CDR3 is CASKLTGTGGDEQYF. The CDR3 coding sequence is TGTGCCAGCAAACTTACCGGGACAGGGGGCGACGAGCAGTACTTC.

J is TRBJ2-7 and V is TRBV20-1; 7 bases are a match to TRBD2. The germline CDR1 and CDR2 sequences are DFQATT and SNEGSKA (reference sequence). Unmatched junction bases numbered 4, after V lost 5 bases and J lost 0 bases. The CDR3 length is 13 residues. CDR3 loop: CSAWDYSSYEQYF. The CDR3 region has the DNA TGCAGTGCTTGGGACTACTCCTCCTACGAGCAGTACTTC.

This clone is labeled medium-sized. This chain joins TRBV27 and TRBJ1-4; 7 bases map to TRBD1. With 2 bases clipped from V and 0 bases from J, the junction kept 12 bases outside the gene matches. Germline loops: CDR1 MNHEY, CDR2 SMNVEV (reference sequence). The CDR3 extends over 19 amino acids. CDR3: CASSLRVGQRFATNEKLFF. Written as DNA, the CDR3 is TGTGCCAGCAGTTTAAGAGTGGGACAGAGATTTGCAACTAATGAAAAACTGTTTTTT.

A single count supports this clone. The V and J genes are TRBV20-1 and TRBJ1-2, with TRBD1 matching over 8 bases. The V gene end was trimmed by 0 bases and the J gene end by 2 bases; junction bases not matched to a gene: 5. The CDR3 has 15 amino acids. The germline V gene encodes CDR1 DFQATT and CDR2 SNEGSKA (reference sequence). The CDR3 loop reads CSARDPRTGNYGYTF. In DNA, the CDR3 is TGCAGTGCTAGAGATCCTCGGACAGGGAACTATGGCTACACCTTC.

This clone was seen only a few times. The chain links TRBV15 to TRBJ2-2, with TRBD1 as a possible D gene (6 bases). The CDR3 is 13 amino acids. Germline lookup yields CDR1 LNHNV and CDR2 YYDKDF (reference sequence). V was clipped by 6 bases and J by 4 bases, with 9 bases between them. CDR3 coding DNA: TGTGCCACCAGACGGGACATCACCGGGGAGCTGTTTTTT. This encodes CATRRDITGELFF.

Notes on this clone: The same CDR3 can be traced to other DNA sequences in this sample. This CDR3 is CASSPDRAREKLFF. The CDR3 DNA reads as TGTGCCAGCTCACCCGACAGGGCAAGAGAAAAACTGTTTTTT. The chain carries TRBV18 and TRBJ1-4; 7 nucleotides match TRBD1. Trimming cost V 3 bases and J 8 bases; bases outside gene matches: 6. In germline, CDR1 is KGHSH, CDR2 LQKENI. This CDR3 has 14 residues.

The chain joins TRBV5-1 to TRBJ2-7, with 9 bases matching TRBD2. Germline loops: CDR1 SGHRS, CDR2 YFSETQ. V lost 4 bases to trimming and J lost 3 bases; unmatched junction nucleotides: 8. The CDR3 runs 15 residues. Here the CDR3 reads CASSPSTSGRYEQYF. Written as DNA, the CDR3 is TGCGCCAGCAGCCCATCGACTAGCGGACGCTACGAGCAGTACTTC. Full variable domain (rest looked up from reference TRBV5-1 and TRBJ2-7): KAGVTQTPRYLIKTRGQQVTLSCSPISGHRSVSWYQQTPGQGLQFLFEYFSETQRNKGNFPGRFSGRQFSNSRSEMNVSTLELGDSALYLCASSPSTSGRYEQYFGPGTRLTVT.

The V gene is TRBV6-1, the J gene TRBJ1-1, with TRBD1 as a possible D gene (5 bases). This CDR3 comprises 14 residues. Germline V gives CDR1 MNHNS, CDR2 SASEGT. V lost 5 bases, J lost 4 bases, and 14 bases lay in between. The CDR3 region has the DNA TGTGCCAGCAGTCGACTTGGCCAGGGCACTGAAGCTTTCTTT. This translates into CASSRLGQGTEAFF.

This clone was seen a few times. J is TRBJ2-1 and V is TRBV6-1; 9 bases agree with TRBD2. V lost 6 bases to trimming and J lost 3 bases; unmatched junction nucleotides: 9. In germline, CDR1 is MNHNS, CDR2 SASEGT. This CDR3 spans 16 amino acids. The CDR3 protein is CASRSKREAGYNEQFF. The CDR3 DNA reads TGTGCCAGCAGAAGCAAGCGGGAGGCCGGCTACAATGAGCAGTTCTTC.

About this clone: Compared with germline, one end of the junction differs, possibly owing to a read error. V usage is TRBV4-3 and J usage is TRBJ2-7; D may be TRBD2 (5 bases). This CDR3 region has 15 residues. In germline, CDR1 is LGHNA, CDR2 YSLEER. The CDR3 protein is CASRQDSGLYYEQYF. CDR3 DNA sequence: TGCGCCAGCAGACAAGATAGTGGACTGTACTACGAGCAGTACTTC.

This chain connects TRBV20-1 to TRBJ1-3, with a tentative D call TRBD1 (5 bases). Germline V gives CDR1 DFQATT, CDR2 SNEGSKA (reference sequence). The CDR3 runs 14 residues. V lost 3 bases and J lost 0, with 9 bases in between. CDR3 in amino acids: CSASAGGSGNTIYF. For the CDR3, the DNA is TGCAGTGCTAGTGCCGGGGGCTCTGGAAACACCATATATTTT.

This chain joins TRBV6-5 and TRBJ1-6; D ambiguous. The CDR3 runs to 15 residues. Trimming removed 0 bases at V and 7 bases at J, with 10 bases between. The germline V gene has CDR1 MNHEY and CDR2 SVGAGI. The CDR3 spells CASSYSADRNSPLHF. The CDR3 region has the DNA TGTGCCAGCAGTTACTCGGCAGATAGGAATTCACCCCTCCACTTT.

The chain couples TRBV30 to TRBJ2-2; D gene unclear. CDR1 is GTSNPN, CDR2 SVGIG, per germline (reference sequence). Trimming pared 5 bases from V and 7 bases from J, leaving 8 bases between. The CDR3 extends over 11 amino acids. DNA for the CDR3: TGTGCCTGGGATAGTGGCGGGGAGCTGTTTTTT. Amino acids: CAWDSGGELFF. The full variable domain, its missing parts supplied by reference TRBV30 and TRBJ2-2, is SQTIHQWPATLVQPVGSPLSLECTVEGTSNPNLYWYRQAAGRGLQLLFYSVGIGQISSEVPQNLSASRPQDRQFILSSKKLLLSDSGFYLCAWDSGGELFFGEGSRLTVL.